Given below is one T cell receptor (beta chain) in context. Germline CDR1 reads MNHEY; CDR2 reads SVGAGI. V lost 4 bases and J lost 6; bases outside the gene matches: 7. This CDR3 has 16 amino acids. TCRdb's table, derived via immunoSEQ multiplex PCR, lists solely in-frame clones and lacks some. The table lists more than 95,000 clones, approximately 80% of them singletons. These data come from a study of blood T cell repertoires in COVID-19. Sequencing was carried out using peripheral blood. The chain has TRBV6-5 and TRBJ1-6, with TRBD1 identical over 9 bases. The TCR originated in a man aged 60 to 69 with acute or convalescent COVID-19. In nucleotides, the CDR3 is TGTGCCAGCAGTTCCCGGACAGGGGTTACTAATTCACCCCTCCACTTT. It is translated as CASSSRTGVTNSPLHF.